Below, 5 T cell receptor beta chains from the same sample are listed, as sequenced in a study of identical twins. TCRdb reanalysed the 5' RACE reads using MiXCR and keeps one entry per CDR3 protein. The sample gives 400,000 to 550,000 distinct CDR3 sequences, more than 20% of which show up once; just under 3% is in the top ten. The same sample was also used in a study of T cells expressing NK-cell markers.

Sequencing was carried out using CD4+ T cells sorted from blood. The receptor set was obtained from a young woman in good health.

CDR3 in DNA: TGCAGCGTTGGGCAACAGCCAAATTCACCCCTCCACTTT. Its protein product is CSVGQQPNSPLHF. The rearrangement joins TRBV29-1 to TRBJ1-6; D is ambiguous. The CDR3 contains 13 residues. Germline V gives CDR1 SQVTM, CDR2 ANQGSEA. V was shortened by 4 bases and J by 7 bases, with 11 bases between the two germline ends.

This clonotype was counted between two and nine times. The chain uses TRBV4-2 and TRBJ2-3; 11 bases map to TRBD2. The CDR3 is made up of 16 amino acids. Germline CDR1 and CDR2: LGHNA and YNFKEQ. V gave up 5 bases and J gave up 2 bases; unmatched junction bases: 6. CDR3 region: CASSVGTSGVTDTQYF. The CDR3 DNA reads as TGTGCCAGCAGCGTAGGGACTAGCGGAGTCACAGATACGCAGTATTTT.

In its sample, this clonotype was seen a few times. J is TRBJ2-2 and V is TRBV5-1; 10 bases agree with TRBD2. V lost 0 bases, J lost 2 bases, and 4 bases stayed unmatched. The CDR3 consists of 17 residues. CDR1 and CDR2 (germline): SGHRS, YFSETQ. CDR3 nucleotides: TGCGCCAGCAGCTTGGAATCTAGCGGGGGAAACACCGGGGAGCTGTTTTTT. Translated: CASSLESSGGNTGELFF.

The V call is TRBV5-1, the J call TRBJ1-1; tentative D call: TRBD1 (6 bases). Deletions cut 2 bases from V and 3 bases from J, with 14 bases between. CDR1 is SGHRS and CDR2 is YFSETQ in the germline V gene. This CDR3 comprises 15 residues. The CDR3 reads CASSFARGAYTEAFF. In DNA form, the CDR3 reads TGCGCCAGCAGCTTCGCCCGGGGGGCCTACACTGAAGCTTTCTTT.

About this clonotype itself: The junction does not match germline at one end; this may be a read error. The chain recombines TRBV7-9 with TRBJ2-7; tentative D call: TRBD2 (7 bases). The CDR3 loop spans 15 amino acids. Germline CDR1 SEHNR, CDR2 FQNEAQ (reference sequence). The CDR3 region is CASTLRGGPTYEQYF. In DNA, the CDR3 is TGTGCCAGCACCTTAAGGGGGGGACCGACCTACGAGCAGTACTTC.